These 22 T cell receptor beta chains originate from one sample sequenced in a study of T-cell memory formation after mild COVID-19. TCRdb itself ran the 5' RACE reads through MiXCR, one entry per CDR3 protein. Of about 470,000 distinct CDR3 sequences in the sample, about 23% were seen once. Sequencing was done on a sample of PBMCs or a T cell subset sorted from them (not recorded which). The receptors originated from an adult woman who had mild COVID-19 (a few samples of this study predate the infection). Cell type and time point are not known.

The genes are TRBV5-1 and TRBJ2-7; weak D call: TRBD1 (5 bases). The CDR3 covers 16 residues. The V gene lost 4 bases and the J gene lost 5 bases, with 22 bases spanning the gap. Germline CDR1 SGHRS, CDR2 YFSETQ. CDR3 DNA sequence: TGCGCCAGCAGCCAACAAAAGTGGACAAACAAGGACGAGCAGTACTTC. It is translated as CASSQQKWTNKDEQYF.

This clonotype has more than one count but fewer than ten. V gene TRBV11-2 combines with J gene TRBJ2-1; 10 bases align to TRBD2. The CDR3 is 14 residues long. Losses at the gene ends were 5 bases for V and 9 bases for J; bases not matched to a gene: 7. Per germline, CDR1 SGHAT and CDR2 FQNNGV. CDR3 nucleotides: TGTGCCAGCAGCCCAACGGGACTAGCGAGTGAGCAGTTCTTC. Translation gives CASSPTGLASEQFF.

The chain recombines TRBV9 with TRBJ2-1; weak D call: TRBD2 (5 bases). Germline CDR1 SGDLS, CDR2 YYNGEE. Deletions cut 0 bases from V and 2 bases from J, with 9 bases between. This CDR3 is 15 amino acids long. DNA of the CDR3: TGTGCCAGCAGCGTAGACGGGAACCCCTACAATGAGCAGTTCTTC. Encoded protein: CASSVDGNPYNEQFF. Full variable domain (outside the CDR3, taken from reference TRBV9 and TRBJ2-1): DSGVTQTPKHLITATGQRVTLRCSPRSGDLSVYWYQQSLDQGLQFLIQYYNGEERAKGNILERFSAQQFPDLHSELNLSSLELGDSALYFCASSVDGNPYNEQFFGPGTRLTVL.

The chain carries TRBV7-8 and TRBJ2-1, with 8 bases lining up with TRBD2. Germline V gene data show CDR1 as SGHVS and CDR2 as FQNEAQ. The CDR3 contains 19 residues. V gave up 5 bases and J gave up 0 bases; unmatched junction bases: 15. DNA of the CDR3: TGTGCCAGCAGCACCCCTGAGTCCCAGCGGGGGAGCTCCTACAATGAGCAGTTCTTC. Translating gives CASSTPESQRGSSYNEQFF.

The chain uses TRBV2 and TRBJ1-6; no clear D gene. V gave up 6 bases and J gave up 7 bases, with 16 bases separating them. The CDR3 has 15 amino acids. In germline, CDR1 is SNHLY, CDR2 FYNNEI. CDR3 amino acids: CASRTFKGGNSPLHF. The CDR3, as DNA: TGTGCCAGCAGAACCTTCAAAGGAGGAAATTCACCCCTCCACTTT.

The chain has TRBV9 and TRBJ2-2; 8 bases fit TRBD1. The CDR3 is 18 amino acids. Germline CDR1 SGDLS, CDR2 YYNGEE. V was pared by 0 bases and J by 5 bases, with 12 bases of the junction left unmatched. This CDR3 reads CASSVGLIWTGSTGELFF. DNA of the CDR3: TGTGCCAGCAGCGTAGGCTTAATATGGACAGGGTCTACCGGGGAGCTGTTTTTT.

This clonotype was counted between two and nine times. The chain employs TRBV5-6 and TRBJ2-1; no clear D gene. There are 16 residues in the CDR3. Germline CDR1 reads SGHDT; CDR2 reads YYEEEE. Trimming pared 4 bases from V and 0 bases from J, leaving 14 bases between. The CDR3 DNA is TGTGCCAGCAGCGAAAAAAGCAGACTCTCCTACAATGAGCAGTTCTTC. Translating gives CASSEKSRLSYNEQFF.

V gene TRBV24-1 combines with J gene TRBJ2-1; TRBD1 is a possible D gene (7 bases). The CDR3 loop spans 14 amino acids. Per germline, CDR1 KGHDR and CDR2 SFDVKD. V gave up 9 bases and J gave up 9 bases, with 20 bases separating them. For the CDR3, the DNA is TGTGCCACCGAGTCGGGGGACAGTTATCTTGAGCAGTTCTTC. It is translated as CATESGDSYLEQFF.

This clonotype turned up a few times. The gene calls are TRBV20-1 and TRBJ2-7; 7 bases are shared with TRBD1. CDR1 and CDR2 (germline): DFQATT, SNEGSKA (reference sequence). V lost 4 bases, J lost 2 bases, and 8 bases stayed unmatched. This CDR3 comprises 14 residues. The CDR3 is CSATRTGPPYEQYF. In DNA, the CDR3 is TGCAGTGCTACTAGGACAGGACCCCCCTACGAGCAGTACTTC.

This clonotype came up a few times. The chain employs TRBV5-1 and TRBJ2-2; perhaps TRBD2 as D (5 bases). This CDR3 is 14 amino acids long. V shed 1 base and J shed 6 bases, with 10 bases lying between them. Germline CDR1 and CDR2: SGHRS and YFSETQ. CDR3 region: CASSLFSEAGELFF. CDR3 nucleotides: TGCGCCAGCAGCTTGTTCTCGGAGGCCGGGGAGCTGTTTTTT.

This chain joins TRBV2 and TRBJ1-5; D gene unclear. Between the trimmed V and J ends, which lost 3 bases and 2 bases, there was a span of 11 bases. This CDR3 is 15 amino acids long. In germline, CDR1 is SNHLY, CDR2 FYNNEI. CDR3 amino acids: CASSEKGLGNQPQHF. The CDR3 DNA is TGTGCCAGCAGTGAGAAAGGGTTGGGCAATCAGCCCCAGCATTTT.

There are a few counts of this clonotype. The chain links TRBV5-4 to TRBJ1-1; 10 bases line up with TRBD1. The CDR3 is made up of 15 amino acids. J gave up 5 bases and V 4 bases, and 8 bases lay outside the gene matches. From germline, CDR1 is SGHNT and CDR2 YYREEE (reference sequence). CDR3: CASSRGGQGVTEAFF. Here the CDR3 DNA reads TGTGCCAGCAGCCGCGGAGGACAGGGGGTAACTGAAGCTTTCTTT. The full variable domain, its missing parts supplied by reference TRBV5-4 and TRBJ1-1, is ETGVTQSPTHLIKTRGQQVTLRCSSQSGHNTVSWYQQALGQGPQFIFQYYREEENGRGNFPPRFSGLQFPNYSSELNVNALELDDSALYLCASSRGGQGVTEAFFGQGTRLTVV.

This chain joins TRBV6-2 or TRBV6-3 and TRBJ2-1; possibly TRBD1 for D (5 bases). The ends were cut back, 6 bases at V and 14 bases at J, with 20 bases in the middle. Germline lookup yields CDR1 MNHEY and CDR2 SVGEGT. The CDR3 consists of 13 residues. Written as DNA, the CDR3 is TGTGCCAGCAGGCAGGACGGTGGGGCTAGGAAGTTCTTC. Amino acids: CASRQDGGARKFF.

In nucleotides, the CDR3 is TGTGCCAGCAGTTTAGATTGGCAGGGGGCGAATTCACCCCTCCACTTT. Amino acid sequence: CASSLDWQGANSPLHF. This chain joins TRBV12-3 or TRBV12-4 and TRBJ1-6, with 8 bases aligning to TRBD1. Germline trimming cut 1 base from V and 7 bases from J; bases unmatched to any gene: 6. This CDR3 has 16 residues.

CDR3 amino acids: CASSVLDRAYEQYF. The CDR3 nucleotides are TGTGCCAGCAGCGTACTGGACAGGGCCTACGAGCAGTACTTC. The gene calls are TRBV9 and TRBJ2-7; 8 positions agree with TRBD1. Germline V CDR1 and CDR2: SGDLS, YYNGEE. J was trimmed by 2 bases and V by 1 base; bases with no gene match: 2. This CDR3 comprises 14 residues.

V and J are TRBV7-6 and TRBJ2-3, with unresolved D. Per the germline V gene, CDR1 is SGHVS and CDR2 is FNYEAQ. Between the trimmed V and J ends, which lost 5 bases and 0 bases, there was a span of 18 bases. The CDR3 has 17 residues. DNA for the CDR3: TGTGCCAGCAGCCAGCACCGGGTGCTAACTAGCACAGATACGCAGTATTTT. Translating it yields CASSQHRVLTSTDTQYF.

This clonotype was observed a few times. The J gene is TRBJ1-3, the V gene TRBV7-9; the D is unclear. Trimming shortened V by 4 bases and J by 0 bases, and 7 bases separated the two germline ends. CDR3 size: 14 residues. Germline V gene lookup returns CDR1 SEHNR and CDR2 FQNEAQ (reference sequence). DNA for the CDR3: TGTGCCAGCAGCTCTGGATACTCTGGAAACACCATATATTTT. Its protein product is CASSSGYSGNTIYF.

This clonotype has more than one count but fewer than ten. The rearrangement joins TRBV5-1 to TRBJ2-1, with 14 bases lining up with TRBD2. Germline CDR1 and CDR2: SGHRS and YFSETQ. The V gene end was trimmed by 7 bases and the J gene end by 5 bases; junction bases not matched to a gene: 2. The CDR3 is 14 amino acids. The DNA for the CDR3 is TGCGCCAGCGGGACTAGCGGGGGCAACAATGAGCAGTTCTTC. Translating gives CASGTSGGNNEQFF.

This clonotype was counted a few times. The rearrangement links TRBV5-1 to TRBJ2-3; the match to TRBD1 covers 8 bases. CDR1 is SGHRS, CDR2 YFSETQ, per germline. Trimming at V came to 4 bases and at J to 0 bases, leaving 10 bases not matched to a gene. The CDR3 spans 17 residues. CDR3 residues: CASSEARDRLSTDTQYF. CDR3 in DNA: TGCGCCAGCAGCGAAGCCCGGGACAGGCTGAGCACAGATACGCAGTATTTT.

The sample holds a few counts of this clonotype. The chain links TRBV27 to TRBJ2-5; D is uncertain. This CDR3 spans 14 amino acids. Trimming cost V 0 bases and J 5 bases, with 10 bases left between them. Germline-derived CDR1 and CDR2 are MNHEY and SMNVEV (reference sequence). Written as DNA, the CDR3 is TGTGCCAGCAGTTTATCCACGCCTGGGGAGACCCAGTACTTC. Translation gives CASSLSTPGETQYF.

This clonotype has at least ten counts. The V call is TRBV7-9, the J call TRBJ2-1, with a tentative D call TRBD1 (5 bases). CDR1 SEHNR and CDR2 FQNEAQ come from the germline V gene (reference sequence). CDR3 length: 13 residues. V was cut by 5 bases and J by 4 bases, with 9 bases left in between. CDR3 in DNA: TGTGCCAGCAGCCCTCCAGGGTACAATGAGCAGTTCTTC. It encodes CASSPPGYNEQFF.

The chain uses TRBV4-1 and TRBJ2-2, with D unclear. The CDR3 runs to 14 residues. Trimming removed 6 bases from V and 1 base from J, with 9 bases in between. In germline, CDR1 is MGHRA, CDR2 YSYEKL. CDR3 loop: CASRQYQNTGELFF. CDR3 DNA: TGCGCCAGCAGACAGTACCAGAACACCGGGGAGCTGTTTTTT.